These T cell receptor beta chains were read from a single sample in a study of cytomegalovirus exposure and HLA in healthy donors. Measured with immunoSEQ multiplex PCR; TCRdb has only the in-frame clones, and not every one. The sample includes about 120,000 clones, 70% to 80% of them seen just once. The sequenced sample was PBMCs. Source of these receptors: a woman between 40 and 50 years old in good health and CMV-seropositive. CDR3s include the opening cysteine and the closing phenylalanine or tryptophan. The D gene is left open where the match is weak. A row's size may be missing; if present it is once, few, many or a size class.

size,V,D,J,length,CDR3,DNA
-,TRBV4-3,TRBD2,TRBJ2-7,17,CASSQGLSGRAKNEQYF,TGCGCCAGCAGCCAAGGCTTAAGCGGGAGGGCGAAGAACGAGCAGTACTTC
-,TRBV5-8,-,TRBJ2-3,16,CASSSEGAFDTDTQYF,TGTGCCAGCAGCTCTGAGGGCGCCTTTGACACAGATACGCAGTATTTT
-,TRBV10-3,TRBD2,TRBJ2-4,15,CAISETSGTVNIQYF,TGTGCCATCAGTGAGACTAGCGGGACTGTAAACATTCAGTACTTC
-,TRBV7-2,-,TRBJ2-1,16,CASSLQAVSSYNEQFF,TGTGCCAGCAGCTTACAAGCGGTTAGCTCCTACAATGAGCAGTTCTTC
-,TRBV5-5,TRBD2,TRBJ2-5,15,CASSLSGGAGETQYF,TGTGCCAGCAGCTTAAGCGGGGGGGCCGGGGAGACCCAGTACTTC
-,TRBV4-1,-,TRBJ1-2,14,CASSQEGASVYYTF,TGCGCCAGCAGCCAAGAAGGGGCCTCCGTTTACTACACCTTC
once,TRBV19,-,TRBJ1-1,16,CASSRGDGPMNTEAFF,TGTGCCAGTAGTAGGGGGGACGGGCCTATGAACACTGAAGCTTTCTTT
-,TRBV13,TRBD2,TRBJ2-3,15,CASSHTGLAGGMQYF,TGTGCCAGCAGCCATACGGGACTAGCGGGAGGGATGCAGTATTTT
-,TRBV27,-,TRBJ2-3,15,CASSLSDRSTDTQYF,TGTGCCAGCAGTTTGTCCGACAGGAGCACAGATACGCAGTATTTT
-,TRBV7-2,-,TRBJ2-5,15,CASSLRGTQQETQYF,TGTGCCAGCAGCTTAAGGGGGACACAACAAGAGACCCAGTACTTC
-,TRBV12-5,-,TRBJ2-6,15,CASQGRSSGANVLTF,TGTGCTAGTCAGGGCCGTTCCTCTGGGGCCAACGTCCTGACTTTC
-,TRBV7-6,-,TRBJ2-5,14,CASSLATSQETQYF,TGTGCCAGCAGCTTAGCGACAAGCCAAGAGACCCAGTACTTC
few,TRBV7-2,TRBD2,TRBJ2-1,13,CASSSRPGLEQFF,TGTGCCAGCAGCTCGAGACCGGGACTAGAGCAGTTCTTC
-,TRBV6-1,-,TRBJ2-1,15,CASRPGATHYNEQFF,TGTGCCAGCAGGCCAGGGGCAACCCATTACAATGAGCAGTTCTTC
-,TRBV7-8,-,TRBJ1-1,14,CASSLGVRGTEAFF,TGTGCCAGCAGCTTAGGGGTTCGGGGGACTGAAGCTTTCTTT
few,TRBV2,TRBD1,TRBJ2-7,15,CASSGGGQGVSEQYF,TGTGCCAGCAGTGGCGGGGGACAGGGAGTCAGCGAGCAGTACTTC
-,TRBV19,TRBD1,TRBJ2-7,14,CASSIGGGTYEQYF,TGTGCCAGTAGTATAGGAGGGGGCACCTACGAGCAGTACTTC
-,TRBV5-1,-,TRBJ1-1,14,CASSPGQTNTEAFF,TGCGCCAGCAGCCCCGGACAGACCAACACTGAAGCTTTCTTT
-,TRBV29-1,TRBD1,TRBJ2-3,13,CSVGQGATDTQYF,TGCAGCGTGGGGCAGGGGGCCACAGATACGCAGTATTTT
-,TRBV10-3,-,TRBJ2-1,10,CACGDNEQFF,TGTGCCTGCGGCGACAATGAGCAGTTCTTC
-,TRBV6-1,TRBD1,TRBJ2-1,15,CASSPQGAGYNEQFF,TGTGCCAGCTCCCCCCAGGGGGCGGGGTACAATGAGCAGTTCTTC
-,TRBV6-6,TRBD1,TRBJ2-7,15,CASSYSGTGPYEQYF,TGTGCCAGCAGTTACTCAGGGACAGGTCCCTACGAGCAGTACTTC
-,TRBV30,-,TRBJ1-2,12,CASREGLGGYTF,TGTGCCTCCAGGGAGGGGTTGGGTGGCTACACCTTC
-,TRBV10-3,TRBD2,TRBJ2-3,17,CAISTSGGQGGTDTQYF,TGTGCCATCAGCACTAGCGGGGGCCAAGGGGGGACAGATACGCAGTATTTT
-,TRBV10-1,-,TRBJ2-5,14,CASSGGPTQETQYF,TGCGCCAGCAGTGGTGGGCCAACTCAAGAGACCCAGTACTTC
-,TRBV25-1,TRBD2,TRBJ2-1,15,CASSEASGRAYEQFF,TGTGCCAGCAGTGAGGCTAGCGGGAGGGCCTATGAGCAGTTCTTC
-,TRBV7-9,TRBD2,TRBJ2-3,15,CATLGLARLTDTQYF,TGTGCCACTTTGGGACTAGCTCGACTCACAGATACGCAGTATTTT
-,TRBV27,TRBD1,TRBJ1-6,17,CASSYKPSRDSNSPLHF,TGTGCCAGCAGCTATAAACCGTCCCGGGACAGTAATTCACCCCTCCACTTT
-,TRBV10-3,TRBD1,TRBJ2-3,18,CATRRYQGTGQSTDTQYF,TGTGCCACCCGTCGTTACCAAGGGACAGGACAGAGCACAGATACGCAGTATTTT
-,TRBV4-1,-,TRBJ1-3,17,CASSQNSLALSGNTIYF,TGCGCCAGCAGCCAGAACTCCCTAGCACTCTCTGGAAACACCATATATTTT
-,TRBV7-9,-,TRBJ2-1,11,CASSPLPEQFF,TGTGCCAGCAGCCCACTCCCCGAGCAGTTCTTC
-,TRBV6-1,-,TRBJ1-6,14,CASSDRGYNSPLHF,TGTGCCAGCAGTGATCGGGGGTATAATTCACCCCTCCACTTT
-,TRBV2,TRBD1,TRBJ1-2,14,CASSPGQARGGYTF,TGTGCCAGCAGTCCTGGACAGGCTCGAGGTGGCTACACCTTC
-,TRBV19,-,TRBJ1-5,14,CASSPDSSNQPQHF,TGTGCCAGTAGTCCGGACAGTAGCAATCAGCCCCAGCATTTT
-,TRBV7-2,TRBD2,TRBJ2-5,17,CASSLVDAGGGWETQYF,TGTGCCAGCAGCTTAGTGGACGCGGGAGGGGGTTGGGAGACCCAGTACTTC
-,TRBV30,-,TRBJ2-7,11,CAWSAGNEQYF,TGTGCCTGGAGTGCAGGGAACGAGCAGTACTTC
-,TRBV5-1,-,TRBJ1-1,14,CASSSGVLNTEAFF,TGCGCCAGCAGCTCAGGGGTCCTGAACACTGAAGCTTTCTTT
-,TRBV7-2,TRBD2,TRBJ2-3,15,CASSFRGTSDGTQYF,TGTGCCAGCAGCTTTAGAGGGACTAGTGACGGTACGCAGTATTTT
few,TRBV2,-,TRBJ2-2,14,CASISQANTGELFF,TGTGCCAGCATCTCACAGGCGAACACCGGGGAGCTGTTTTTT
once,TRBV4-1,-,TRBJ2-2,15,CASSQDDRRTGELFF,TGCGCCAGCAGCCAAGATGATCGGCGGACCGGGGAGCTGTTTTTT
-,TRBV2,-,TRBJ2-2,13,CASSEWHTGELFF,TGTGCCAGCAGTGAATGGCACACCGGGGAGCTGTTTTTT
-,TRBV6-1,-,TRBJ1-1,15,CASGNVNSGNTEAFF,TGTGCCAGCGGAAATGTAAACAGTGGGAACACTGAAGCTTTCTTT
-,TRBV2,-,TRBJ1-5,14,CASSEVSGNQPQHF,TGTGCCAGCAGTGAAGTCTCAGGGAATCAGCCCCAGCATTTT
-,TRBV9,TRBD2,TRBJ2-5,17,CASSVGGSGGPGETQYF,TGTGCCAGCAGCGTAGGAGGTAGCGGGGGGCCGGGAGAGACCCAGTACTTC
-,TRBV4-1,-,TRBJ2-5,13,CASSQAGMETQYF,TGCGCCAGCAGCCAAGCGGGTATGGAGACCCAGTACTTC
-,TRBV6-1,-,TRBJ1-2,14,CASSEAGGNYGYTF,TGTGCCAGCAGTGAAGCTGGGGGGAACTATGGCTACACCTTC
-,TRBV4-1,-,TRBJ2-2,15,CASSQERTNTGELFF,TGCGCCAGCAGCCAAGAGCGTACGAACACCGGGGAGCTGTTTTTT